The TCR beta chain under discussion was sequenced for a study of response to subunit inactivated influenza vaccine. This clonotype was picked up many times. TCRdb reprocessed the RT-PCR reads via MiXCR and lists one record per CDR3 protein. The sample contains 860,000 or so distinct CDR3 sequences, 21% of which appear only once. Germline CDR1 DFQATT, CDR2 SNEGSKA (reference sequence). V was pared by 3 bases and J by 5 bases, with 6 bases between. This CDR3 is 11 amino acids long. This receptor was identified in a man aged 50 or older who received an inactivated influenza vaccine. The J gene is TRBJ2-3, the V gene TRBV20-1; perhaps TRBD2 as D (5 bases). This sample comprised PBMCs from blood, obtained less than 6 days after vaccination. The CDR3 nucleotides read TGCAGTGCTAGGCGGGTAGATACGCAGTATTTT. Its translation: CSARRVDTQYF.